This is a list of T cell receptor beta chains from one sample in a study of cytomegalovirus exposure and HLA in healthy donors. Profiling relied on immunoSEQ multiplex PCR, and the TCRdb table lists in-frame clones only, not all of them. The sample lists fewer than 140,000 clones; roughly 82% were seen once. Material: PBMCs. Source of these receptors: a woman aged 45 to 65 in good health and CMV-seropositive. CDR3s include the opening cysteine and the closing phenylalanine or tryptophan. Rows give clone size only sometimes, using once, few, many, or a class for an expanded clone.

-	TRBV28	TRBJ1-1	CASKEHTVTNTEAFF
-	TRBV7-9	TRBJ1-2	CASSLIDRTDGYTF
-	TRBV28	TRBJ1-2	CASSGTAGGGGGYTF
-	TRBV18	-	CASSGGTAQDYEQYF
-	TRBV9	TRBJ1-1	CARTALNTEAFF
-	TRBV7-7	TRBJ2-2	CASRRGGEHGELFF
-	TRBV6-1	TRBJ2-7	CASSDWGLTGEQYF
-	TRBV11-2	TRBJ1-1	CASSEMGQGHTEAFF
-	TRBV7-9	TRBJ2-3	CSSSFSLSTDTQYF
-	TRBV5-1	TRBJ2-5	CASSSTGQEQETQYF
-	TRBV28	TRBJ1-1	CASSLARGLSNTEAFF
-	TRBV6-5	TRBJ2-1	CASTLSGLNNEQFF
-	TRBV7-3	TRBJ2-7	CASSPNPGERYEQYF
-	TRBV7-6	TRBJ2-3	CASSPGDGLAGDTQYF
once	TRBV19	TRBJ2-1	CATPVGRRTSGGGAYNEQFF
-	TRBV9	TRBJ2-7	CASSVEAFEAYEQYF